The 32 T cell receptor beta chains below were found in one sample sequenced in a study of blood T cell repertoires in COVID-19. Here immunoSEQ multiplex PCR was the method, and the copy in TCRdb shows in-frame clones only, minus some. Of hundreds of thousands of clones listed, around 89% are singletons. Sequencing was carried out using PBMCs or T cells enriched from blood (not recorded which). All receptors come from an older woman in a cohort exposed to, infected with or recovered from COVID-19 (not recorded which).

The rearrangement joins TRBV6-5 to TRBJ2-3; D might be TRBD2 (5 bases). V gave up 4 bases and J gave up 3 bases, with 14 bases separating them. The CDR3 is 15 amino acids. Germline CDR1 and CDR2: MNHEY and SVGAGI. The CDR3 nucleotides are TGTGCCAGCAGTTCCAGAGGGAGCGGTACAGATACGCAGTATTTT. Translating gives CASSSRGSGTDTQYF.

The chain uses TRBV7-3 and TRBJ2-3; the match to TRBD2 covers 10 bases. V lost 5 bases and J lost 1; bases outside the gene matches: 6. CDR3 length: 16 residues. Germline V gene lookup returns CDR1 SGHTA and CDR2 FQGTGA. The CDR3, as DNA: TGTGCCAGCAGCCCTAGGACTAGCGGAGGCACAGATACGCAGTATTTT. Its translation: CASSPRTSGGTDTQYF.

The chain couples TRBV10-1 to TRBJ2-7; 9 bases are shared with TRBD2. The CDR3 is 15 amino acids. V was pared by 4 bases and J by 4 bases, with 8 bases of the junction left unmatched. Germline V gene data show CDR1 as WNHNN and CDR2 as SYGVQD (reference sequence). The CDR3: CASSGTTSGYYEQYF. The CDR3 region has the DNA TGCGCCAGCAGTGGGACGACTAGCGGCTATTACGAGCAGTACTTC.

The rearrangement links TRBV4-1 to TRBJ2-7; 8 nucleotides match TRBD2. J lost 2 bases, V lost 3 bases, and 3 bases had no gene match. Looked up from germline, CDR1 is MGHRA and CDR2 is YSYEKL. The CDR3 sequence is 14 residues long. Here the CDR3 reads CASSHGSGTYEQYF. The CDR3 region has the DNA TGCGCCAGCAGCCACGGTAGCGGGACCTACGAGCAGTACTTC.

This clone came up once. The chain employs TRBV7-2 and TRBJ2-5, with 7 positions matching TRBD1. J lost 1 base, V lost 1 base, and 6 bases had no gene match. The V gene's germline CDR1 is SGHTA and CDR2 FQGNSA. The CDR3 runs to 16 residues. The CDR3 nucleotides read TGTGCCAGCAGCTTAGACCACCGACAGGGCCAAGAGACCCAGTACTTC. Its protein is CASSLDHRQGQETQYF.

The chain uses TRBV5-6 and TRBJ2-3; D not certain. The CDR3 is made up of 14 amino acids. CDR1 and CDR2 from the germline V gene are SGHDT and YYEEEE. The V end lost 0 bases, the J end lost 4 bases, and 9 bases lay between the germline ends. The CDR3 nucleotides read TGTGCCAGCAGCTTGGTTTCTTCAGCAGATACGCAGTATTTT. Translating it yields CASSLVSSADTQYF.

V usage is TRBV10-3 and J usage is TRBJ2-7; the match to TRBD2 covers 13 bases. The ends lost 2 bases at V and 10 bases at J; junction bases unmatched: 11. Germline V lookup: CDR1 ENHRY, CDR2 SYGVKD. The CDR3 consists of 16 residues. As DNA, the CDR3 is TGTGCCATCAGTGAGGGGGGAGGGACTAGCGGGAAAATTCAGTACTTC. It yields the protein CAISEGGGTSGKIQYF.

This clone was recorded a few times. CDR3 nucleotide sequence: TGCAGTGCTAGTGATGCGCGGGCGGGGAATGAGCAGTTCTTC. This translates into CSASDARAGNEQFF. This sequence joins TRBV20-1 and TRBJ2-1, with D possibly being TRBD2 (6 bases). CDR3 length equals 14 residues. Trimming cost V 3 bases and J 7 bases, with 16 bases left between them. CDR1 and CDR2 from the germline V gene are DFQATT and SNEGSKA (reference sequence).

The genes are TRBV18 and TRBJ2-2; D unresolved. The length of the CDR3 is 12 residues. The V end lost 5 bases, the J end lost 10 bases, and 11 bases lay between the germline ends. Germline values: CDR1 KGHSH, CDR2 LQKENI. CDR3 region: CASSVRSMELFF. CDR3 nucleotides: TGTGCCAGCTCAGTCAGGTCGATGGAGCTGTTTTTT.

The V and J genes are TRBV29-1 and TRBJ2-3; TRBD2 aligns across 10 bases. Germline V gene sequence: CDR1 SQVTM, CDR2 ANQGSEA. The CDR3 has 14 amino acids. After removal of 8 bases from V and 6 bases from J, the junction contained 11 bases not matched to a gene. Here the CDR3 DNA reads TGCAGCTCACGCCCTAGCGGGAGTTTGGATACGCAGTATTTT. Translated, it gives CSSRPSGSLDTQYF.

The chain uses TRBV19 and TRBJ2-3, with D perhaps TRBD2 (5 bases). CDR3 length: 13 amino acids. CDR1 and CDR2 from the germline V gene are LNHDA and SQIVND (reference sequence). Trimming stripped 8 bases from V and 9 bases from J, with 18 bases between. This CDR3 is CASSPRSGPTQYF. The CDR3 DNA sequence: TGTGCCAGTTCTCCCCGGAGCGGTCCCACGCAGTATTTT.

V gene TRBV7-9 combines with J gene TRBJ1-6, with D maybe TRBD1 (6 bases). With 0 bases removed from V and 5 bases from J, the gap between germline ends came to 17 bases. The CDR3 spans 18 residues. CDR1 and CDR2 from the germline V gene are SEHNR and FQNEAQ (reference sequence). DNA of the CDR3: TGTGCCAGCAGCTTAGCTAAAACCCGGGACAACAATAATTCACCCCTCCACTTT. Protein sequence: CASSLAKTRDNNNSPLHF.

This clone was found a few times. The chain couples TRBV19 to TRBJ2-1, with D possibly being TRBD1 (6 bases). V was shortened by 3 bases and J by 6 bases, with 15 bases between the two germline ends. The CDR3 extends over 15 amino acids. Germline V CDR1 and CDR2: LNHDA, SQIVND (reference sequence). DNA for the CDR3: TGTGCCAGTAGTATGGGGGCAGGAGGAATCAATGAGCAGTTCTTC. It yields the protein CASSMGAGGINEQFF.

This rearrangement joins TRBV9 to TRBJ2-3, with 7 bases identical to TRBD2. The germline gives CDR1 SGDLS, CDR2 YYNGEE. J was trimmed by 2 bases and V by 1 base; bases with no gene match: 4. This CDR3 region has 15 residues. The CDR3: CASSVWGGTTDTQYF. CDR3 coding DNA: TGTGCCAGCAGCGTATGGGGGGGAACCACAGATACGCAGTATTTT.

This chain links TRBV11-2 with TRBJ2-7, with D tentatively TRBD2 (6 bases). Trimming took 6 bases from V and 2 from J, leaving 17 bases between them. Germline V gene sequence: CDR1 SGHAT, CDR2 FQNNGV. The CDR3 runs 15 residues. CDR3 in DNA: TGTGCCAGCAGTCCGACCGGGACTCCGACCTACGAGCAGTACTTC. Encoded protein: CASSPTGTPTYEQYF.

The J gene is TRBJ1-5, the V gene TRBV27; the D is unclear. Trimming left V 0 bases short and J 0 bases short, with 15 bases between. The CDR3 is 18 amino acids. The germline V gene encodes CDR1 MNHEY and CDR2 SMNVEV (reference sequence). Here the CDR3 DNA reads TGTGCCAGCAGTTTATCTTCGCTGGGCAGCCATAGCAATCAGCCCCAGCATTTT. It specifies CASSLSSLGSHSNQPQHF.

The chain uses TRBV6-6 and TRBJ2-7; 7 bases match TRBD1. This CDR3 region has 13 residues. CDR1 MNHNY and CDR2 SVGAGI come from the germline V gene (reference sequence). The trim removed 10 bases at V and 3 bases at J, leaving 9 bases unmatched. This CDR3 is CATDREIGYEQYF. DNA for the CDR3: TGTGCCACCGACAGGGAGATAGGCTACGAGCAGTACTTC.

This clone was recorded once. Other DNA sequences in the sample encode the same CDR3. J is TRBJ2-3 and V is TRBV9, with 11 positions matching TRBD2. The CDR3 spans 14 residues. With V trimmed by 4 bases and J by 3 bases, 1 base remained unmatched. The germline gives CDR1 SGDLS, CDR2 YYNGEE. CDR3 amino acids: CASSRLAGTDTQYF. The DNA of the CDR3 is TGTGCCAGCAGCAGACTAGCGGGAACAGATACGCAGTATTTT.

CDR3 region: CASSQVGTSGVEQFF. CDR3 bases: TGTGCCAGCAGCCAAGTGGGGACTAGCGGGGTCGAGCAGTTCTTC. The chain employs TRBV4-2 and TRBJ2-1; 13 bases match TRBD2. The CDR3 length is 15 residues. V gave up 1 base and J gave up 10 bases; unmatched junction bases: 4. Per the germline V gene, CDR1 is LGHNA and CDR2 is YNFKEQ.

This clone was observed a single time. The V and J genes are TRBV11-2 and TRBJ1-2; D not certain. Deletions cut 0 bases from V and 5 bases from J, with 16 bases between. The CDR3 consists of 16 residues. CDR1 and CDR2 (germline): SGHAT, FQNNGV. CDR3 residues: CASSLDNDRAAYGYTF. The CDR3 nucleotides are TGTGCCAGCAGCTTAGATAATGACCGCGCGGCTTATGGCTACACCTTC.

The chain has TRBV24-1 and TRBJ2-5, with 13 bases identical to TRBD2. After removal of 3 bases from V and 3 bases from J, the junction contained 3 bases not matched to a gene. This CDR3 is built from 16 residues. Germline CDR1 and CDR2: KGHDR and SFDVKD. CDR3 DNA: TGTGCCACCAGTGATCCTGGACTAGCGGGGGAAGAGACCCAGTACTTC. Residues: CATSDPGLAGEETQYF.

V is TRBV30 and J is TRBJ1-2; D might be TRBD1 (5 bases). The CDR3 loop spans 15 amino acids. Germline CDR1 reads GTSNPN; CDR2 reads SVGIG (reference sequence). V gave up 3 bases and J gave up 4 bases, with 18 bases separating them. The CDR3 coding sequence is TGTGCCTGGAGCTTAGGGCAGGGAGGAATCTATGGCTACACCTTC. As protein: CAWSLGQGGIYGYTF.

The chain joins TRBV28 to TRBJ2-7, with TRBD1 matching 8 bases. CDR1 and CDR2 (germline): MDHEN, SYDVKM. V lost 5 bases to trimming and J lost 4 bases; unmatched junction nucleotides: 13. This CDR3 is built from 16 residues. The CDR3 coding sequence is TGTGCCAGCAGTGCTCAGGGGGCTCCCGTTCCTTACGAGCAGTACTTC. Translated, it gives CASSAQGAPVPYEQYF.

This clone was detected only once. The chain carries TRBV5-6 and TRBJ1-2, with TRBD1 as a possible D gene (6 bases). V lost 3 bases and J lost 8, with 11 bases in between. CDR1 and CDR2 (germline): SGHDT, YYEEEE. This CDR3 is built from 12 residues. This chain's CDR3 is CASSWDKKGYTF. CDR3 in DNA: TGTGCCAGCAGCTGGGACAAAAAAGGCTACACCTTC.

The chain has TRBV20-1 and TRBJ2-7, with TRBD1 matching over 10 bases. The CDR3 loop spans 16 amino acids. CDR1 is DFQATT and CDR2 is SNEGSKA in the germline V gene (reference sequence). J gave up 1 base and V 3 bases, and 9 bases lay outside the gene matches. The CDR3 coding sequence is TGCAGTGCTAGTCTCCTGACGGGACAGGGGTCCTACGAGCAGTACTTC. Encoded protein: CSASLLTGQGSYEQYF.

The rearrangement uses TRBV19 and TRBJ2-1; 8 nucleotides match TRBD1. The CDR3 loop spans 13 amino acids. The germline V gene encodes CDR1 LNHDA and CDR2 SQIVND (reference sequence). V was clipped by 5 bases and J by 7 bases; unmatched bases: 4. CDR3 amino acids: CASSVNRGNEQFF. As DNA, the CDR3 is TGTGCCAGTAGTGTAAACAGGGGGAATGAGCAGTTCTTC.

This chain links TRBV28 with TRBJ2-3; 7 bases match TRBD1. The CDR3 loop spans 13 amino acids. With V trimmed by 6 bases and J by 2 bases, 2 bases remained unmatched. Germline V gene data show CDR1 as MDHEN and CDR2 as SYDVKM. The CDR3: CASRGQYTDTQYF. The CDR3 DNA reads TGTGCCAGCAGGGGACAGTACACAGATACGCAGTATTTT. The whole variable domain, remainder taken from reference TRBV28 and TRBJ2-3, is DVKVTQSSRYLVKRTGEKVFLECVQDMDHENMFWYRQDPGLGLRLIYFSYDVKMKEKGDIPEGYSVSREKKERFSLILESASTNQTSMYLCASRGQYTDTQYFGPGTRLTVL.

This chain uses TRBV7-9 with TRBJ1-1, with TRBD1 matching over 7 bases. This CDR3 is built from 14 residues. The germline gives CDR1 SEHNR, CDR2 FQNEAQ (reference sequence). J gave up 4 bases and V 3 bases, and 5 bases lay outside the gene matches. Here the CDR3 DNA reads TGTGCCAGCAGCTTTGAGGGGGCGGTCACTGAAGCTTTCTTT. Its translation: CASSFEGAVTEAFF.

The chain recombines TRBV27 with TRBJ2-3, with 12 bases fitting TRBD2. The V gene's germline CDR1 is MNHEY and CDR2 SMNVEV (reference sequence). The CDR3 loop spans 15 amino acids. V was clipped by 3 bases and J by 6 bases; unmatched bases: 4. CDR3 loop: CASSFQTSGSDTQYF. For the CDR3, the DNA is TGTGCCAGCAGTTTCCAGACTAGCGGGAGCGATACGCAGTATTTT.

The chain couples TRBV5-1 to TRBJ2-2, with a possible D match to TRBD1 (6 bases). Germline loops: CDR1 SGHRS, CDR2 YFSETQ. Trimming removed 7 bases from V and 1 base from J, with 11 bases in between. This CDR3 contains 14 residues. CDR3: CASSGTMNTGELFF. DNA for the CDR3: TGCGCCAGCTCCGGGACAATGAACACCGGGGAGCTGTTTTTT.

The genes are TRBV9 and TRBJ2-1; D is possibly TRBD1 (7 bases). V lost 3 bases and J 0 bases, leaving 19 bases between the germline ends. The CDR3 totals 18 residues. The germline V gene has CDR1 SGDLS and CDR2 YYNGEE. The CDR3 DNA is TGTGCCAGCAGCGCCGTAAGGGGGCTAGCGAGCTCCTACAATGAGCAGTTCTTC. Amino acid sequence: CASSAVRGLASSYNEQFF.

J is TRBJ1-2 and V is TRBV5-4, with 12 bases identical to TRBD1. Per germline, CDR1 SGHNT and CDR2 YYREEE (reference sequence). The V gene end was trimmed by 3 bases and the J gene end by 6 bases; junction bases not matched to a gene: 6. This CDR3 contains 15 residues. For the CDR3, the DNA is TGTGCCAGCAGCTACTCCGGGACAGGGGGCGATGGCTACACCTTC. Residues: CASSYSGTGGDGYTF.